This record looks at one T cell receptor (beta chain) sequence and its context. Its specificity is unknown. At one of its ends the junction is not consistent with the germline gene, which may arise from a read error. The data were obtained in a study of tumor and adjacent non-tumor tissue in lung cancer. The overall study: On average, productive TCRbeta reads reached 4 million to 5 million per sample. General study findings and limits: Tumor tissue had significantly higher TCR diversity than normal lung. Higher tumor TCR diversity was associated with shorter survival.

CDR1 is LNHDA and CDR2 is SQIVND in the germline V gene (reference sequence). The CDR3 is 15 residues long. RNA was extracted from bulk tissue without any cell sorting. The library came from three nested PCR rounds adapted from ARM-PCR protocols. TCRdb reprocessed the multiplex PCR reads via MiXCR and lists one record per CDR3 protein. The sample gives around 200,000 distinct CDR3 sequences, about 71% of which show up once; roughly 24% is in the top ten. This TCR was sampled from a man in his sixties with non-small cell lung cancer. The chain carries TRBV19 and TRBJ2-6, with D possibly being TRBD1 or TRBD2 (5 bases each). Material for sequencing was lung tumor tissue. The CDR3 DNA sequence: TGTGCCAGTAACGACCCCTCCCTCGGGGCCAACGCCCTGACTTTC. This sequence encodes CASNDPSLGANALTF. Drawing the rest from reference TRBV19 and TRBJ2-6, the complete variable domain is DGGITQSPKYLFRKEGQNVTLSCEQNLNHDAMYWYRQDPGQGLRLIYYSQIVNDFQKGDIAEGYSVSREKKESFPLTVTSAQKNPTAFYLCASNDPSLGANALTFGAGSRLTVL.